This note documents a single TCR beta chain sequence. Its antigen is currently not known. No base qualities exist here, and no much larger clone lies one base off it. This specimen comes from a study of PD-1 blockade in classical Hodgkin lymphoma (TCRdb year 2020). About the full investigation: Nivolumab dosing was 3 mg/kg intravenously every 2 weeks, continuing until either disease progression or unacceptable toxicity. To define a peripheral blood immune signature of response to PD-1 blockade in classical Hodgkin lymphoma, the study combined TCR beta sequencing with CyTOF. Results and caveats for the whole study, not just this receptor: Baseline diversity similar to that of newly diagnosed patients was observed in trial patients achieving complete response, whereas significantly lower diversity was observed in partial responders and progressors. The study was limited to a single clinical trial cohort, and causes of repertoire differences, possibly disease activity or prior therapy, remained undefined. Patients starting nivolumab less than 1 year after ASCT had lower diversity and were excluded from later analyses to avoid confounding by immune reconstitution. Newly diagnosed patients were reported to have lower baseline TCR diversity than healthy donors, and relapsed/refractory patients were reported to have lower baseline TCR diversity still. By C4D1, a significant rise was seen in CD4+ TCR diversity but not in CD8+ TCR diversity (p=0.0027 vs p=0.16), and the rise was most apparent among complete responders (p=0.02).

The Qiagen DNeasy kit was used to extract genomic DNA from unsorted PBMCs and from the negatively selected CD4+ and CD8+ fractions. Using primers that anneal to V and J segments, immunoSEQ multiplex PCR amplified the TCR beta CDR3 regions. Amplification bias was minimized using a synthetic immune receptor repertoire, and residual bias was removed computationally after sequencing. On the study's bioinformatics: Repertoire diversity was quantified as the Shannon entropy index using custom Python scripts. The unsorted, CD4+ and CD8+ repertoires were each analyzed separately, with the exception of combined analyses, where CD4+ and CD8+ sequences were merged in silico. A clone was considered expanded if an increase in frequency of at least 2-fold after treatment relative to C1D1 was found, and a pseudocount of 0.5 was applied to clones undetected at baseline. Singleton clones were defined as clones with 0 or 1 copy at C1D1, and non-singleton clones were defined as clones with 2 or more copies. Clones expanded in unsorted samples were annotated as CD4+, CD8+ or unknown by matching protein sequences in sorted samples from the same patient. Wilcoxon tests were applied to paired samples to test diversity changes from C1D1 to C4D1. TCRdb took this table from immuneACCESS and kept in-frame rearrangements with V and J called. Such tables lack part of the clones; where checked against another copy, unresolved V genes explain under half of the gap, and the rest is unexplained. V, J and clone size are those of that table, while D and trimming were read from the DNA. The sample data list 35,000 to 45,000 clones, and almost 90% of these were observed just once. The ten largest clones add up to 7% to 9% of the sample.

The sample's time point label, decoded: cycle 2 day 1 (C2D1) of nivolumab. Every trial patient had relapsed after autologous stem cell transplantation, and cohorts A, B and C differed in prior brentuximab vedotin exposure. The trial cohort comprised some 60 patients with relapsed/refractory classical Hodgkin lymphoma whose best overall responses were complete response, partial response or progressive disease. In the multi-cohort phase II CheckMate 205 trial, trial patients received single-agent nivolumab. An independent review committee assessed best overall response by applying the 2007 International Working Group response criteria. Trial PBMCs were collected immediately before nivolumab initiation (C1D1) and during therapy at cycle 2 day 1 and cycle 4 day 1. Peripheral blood was collected in 8 mL Vacutainer Cell Preparation Tubes, from which PBMCs were isolated by centrifugation and then cryopreserved.

The material sequenced was peripheral blood mononuclear cells (PBMCs), taken before the second cycle of nivolumab. The clonotype was recovered from a human donor with classical Hodgkin lymphoma.

Read as DNA, the sequence is TGTGCCAGCAGCTTATCGGGGGGATTGACTGAAGCTTTCTTT. The translation is CASSLSGGLTEAFF. The chain couples TRBV7-9 to TRBJ1-1; tentative D gene TRBD1, with 5 bases matching. The V end loses 2 bases and the J end loses 5 bases, and a stretch of 12 bases separates them. CDR1 and CDR2 were assigned from the germline V gene (reference sequence) as SEHNR and FQNEAQ. Reading from cysteine to phenylalanine, the CDR3 counts 14 amino acids. Of all the DNA, just the CDR3 is kept, 42 bases in frame from base 1.